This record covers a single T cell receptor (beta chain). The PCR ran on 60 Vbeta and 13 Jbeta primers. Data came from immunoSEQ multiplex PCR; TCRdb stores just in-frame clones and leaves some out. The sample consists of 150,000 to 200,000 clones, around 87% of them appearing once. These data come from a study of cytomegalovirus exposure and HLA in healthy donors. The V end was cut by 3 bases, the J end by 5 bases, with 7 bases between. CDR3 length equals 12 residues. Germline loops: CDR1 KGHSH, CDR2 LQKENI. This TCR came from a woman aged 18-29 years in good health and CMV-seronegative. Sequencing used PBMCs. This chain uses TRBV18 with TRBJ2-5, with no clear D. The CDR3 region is CASSPYGETQYF. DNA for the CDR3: TGTGCCAGCTCACCCTACGGGGAGACCCAGTACTTC.